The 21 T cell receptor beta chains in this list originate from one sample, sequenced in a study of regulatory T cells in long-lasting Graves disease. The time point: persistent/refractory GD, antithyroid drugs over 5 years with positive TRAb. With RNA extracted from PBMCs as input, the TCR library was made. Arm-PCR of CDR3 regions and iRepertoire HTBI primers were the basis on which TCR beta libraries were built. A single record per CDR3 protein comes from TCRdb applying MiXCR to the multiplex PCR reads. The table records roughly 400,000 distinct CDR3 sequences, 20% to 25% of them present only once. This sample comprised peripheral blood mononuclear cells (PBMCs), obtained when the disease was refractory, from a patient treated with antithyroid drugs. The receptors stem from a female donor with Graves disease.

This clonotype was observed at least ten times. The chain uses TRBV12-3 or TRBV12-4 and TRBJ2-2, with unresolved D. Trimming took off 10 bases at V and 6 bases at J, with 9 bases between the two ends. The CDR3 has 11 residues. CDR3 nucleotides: TGTGCCATTCCCCTGTCCGGGGAGCTGTTTTTT. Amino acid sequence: CAIPLSGELFF.

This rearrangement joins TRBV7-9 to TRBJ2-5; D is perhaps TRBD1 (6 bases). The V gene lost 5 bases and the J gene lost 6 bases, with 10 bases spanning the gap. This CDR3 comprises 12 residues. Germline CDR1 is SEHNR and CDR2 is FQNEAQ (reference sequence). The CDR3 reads CASSPGVKTQYF. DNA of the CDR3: TGTGCCAGCAGCCCAGGGGTAAAGACCCAGTACTTC. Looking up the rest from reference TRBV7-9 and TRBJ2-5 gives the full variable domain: DTGVSQNPRHKITKRGQNVTFRCDPISEHNRLYWYRQTLGQGPEFLTYFQNEAQLEKSRLLSDRFSAERPKGSFSTLEIQRTEQGDSAMYLCASSPGVKTQYFGPGTRLLVL.

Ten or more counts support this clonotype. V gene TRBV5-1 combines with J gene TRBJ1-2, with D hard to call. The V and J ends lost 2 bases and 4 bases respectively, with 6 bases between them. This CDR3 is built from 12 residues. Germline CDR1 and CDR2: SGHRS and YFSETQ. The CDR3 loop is CASSLRGYGYTF. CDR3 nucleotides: TGCGCCAGCAGCTTAAGAGGCTATGGCTACACCTTC.

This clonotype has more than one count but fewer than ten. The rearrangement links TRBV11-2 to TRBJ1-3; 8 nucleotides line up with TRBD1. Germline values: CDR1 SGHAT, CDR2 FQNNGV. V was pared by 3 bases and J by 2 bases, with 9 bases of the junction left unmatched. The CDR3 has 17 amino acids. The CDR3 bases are TGTGCCAGCAGCTTCGACCCGACAGGGGCGGCTGGAAACACCATATATTTT. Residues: CASSFDPTGAAGNTIYF.

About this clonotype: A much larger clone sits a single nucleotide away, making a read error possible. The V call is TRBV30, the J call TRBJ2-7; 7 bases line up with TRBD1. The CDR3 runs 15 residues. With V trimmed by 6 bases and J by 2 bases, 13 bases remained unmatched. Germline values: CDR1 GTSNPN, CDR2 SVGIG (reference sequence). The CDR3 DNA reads TGTGCCTGTGTACCTGGACAGGTGGGTCCCTACGAGCAGTACTTC. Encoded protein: CACVPGQVGPYEQYF.

CDR3 sequence (DNA): TGTGCCAGCAGTGAAGGTCCCAGCGGGATCCCCAATGAGCAGTTCTTC. It codes for CASSEGPSGIPNEQFF. This chain links TRBV2 with TRBJ2-1; 7 bases map to TRBD2. This CDR3 contains 16 residues. Germline CDR1 reads SNHLY; CDR2 reads FYNNEI. V dropped 1 base and J dropped 6; count of bases not matched to a gene: 9.

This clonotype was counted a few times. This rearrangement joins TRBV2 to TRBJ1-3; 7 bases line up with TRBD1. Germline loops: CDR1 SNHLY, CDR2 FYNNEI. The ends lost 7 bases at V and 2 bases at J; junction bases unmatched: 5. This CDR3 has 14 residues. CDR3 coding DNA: TGTGCCAGCACTACAGACAGGGCTGGAAACACCATATATTTT. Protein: CASTTDRAGNTIYF.

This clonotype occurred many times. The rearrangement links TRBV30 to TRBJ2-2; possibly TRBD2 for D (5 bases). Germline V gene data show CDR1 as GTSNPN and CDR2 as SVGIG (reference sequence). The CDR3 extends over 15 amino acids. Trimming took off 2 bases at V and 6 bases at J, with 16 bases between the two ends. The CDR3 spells CAWSTGRGLSGELFF. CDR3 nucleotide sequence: TGTGCCTGGAGTACCGGACGAGGGCTATCCGGGGAGCTGTTTTTT.

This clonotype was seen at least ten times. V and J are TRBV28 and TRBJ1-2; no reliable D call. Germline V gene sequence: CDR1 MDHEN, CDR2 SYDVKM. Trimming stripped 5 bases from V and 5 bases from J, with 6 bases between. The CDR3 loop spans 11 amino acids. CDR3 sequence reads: CASSNGYGYTF. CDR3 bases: TGTGCCAGCAGTAATGGGTATGGCTACACCTTC.

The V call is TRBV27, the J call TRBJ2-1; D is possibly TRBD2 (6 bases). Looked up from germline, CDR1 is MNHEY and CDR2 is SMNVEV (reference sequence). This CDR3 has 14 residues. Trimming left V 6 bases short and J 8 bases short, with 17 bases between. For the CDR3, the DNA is TGTGCCAGCAGGGTGGAGGGTTATTTCTATGAGCAGTTCTTC. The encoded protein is CASRVEGYFYEQFF.

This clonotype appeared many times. As DNA, the CDR3 is TGTGCCAGCAGCTTTACAGGTCAGAACACTGAAGCTTTCTTT. Amino acids: CASSFTGQNTEAFF. The J gene is TRBJ1-1, the V gene TRBV7-9; D might be TRBD1 (5 bases). The V end lost 3 bases, the J end lost 1 base, and 9 bases lay between the germline ends. The CDR3 has 14 residues. Per germline, CDR1 SEHNR and CDR2 FQNEAQ (reference sequence). The variable domain in full, with the rest retrieved from reference TRBV7-9 and TRBJ1-1, is DTGVSQNPRHKITKRGQNVTFRCDPISEHNRLYWYRQTLGQGPEFLTYFQNEAQLEKSRLLSDRFSAERPKGSFSTLEIQRTEQGDSAMYLCASSFTGQNTEAFFGQGTRLTVV.

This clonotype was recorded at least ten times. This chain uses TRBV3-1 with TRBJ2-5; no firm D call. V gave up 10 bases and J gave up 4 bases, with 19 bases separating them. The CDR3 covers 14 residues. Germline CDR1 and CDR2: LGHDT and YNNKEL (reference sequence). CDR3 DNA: TGTGCCACCTCCCCCCCGGGTTGGGTAGAGACCCAGTACTTC. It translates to CATSPPGWVETQYF.

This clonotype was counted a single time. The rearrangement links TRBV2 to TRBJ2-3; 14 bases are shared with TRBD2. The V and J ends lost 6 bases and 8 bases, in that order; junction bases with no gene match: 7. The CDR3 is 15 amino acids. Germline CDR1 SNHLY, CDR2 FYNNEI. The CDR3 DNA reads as TGTGCCAGCAGCCGACTAGCGGGAGGGGTTCCTACGCAGTATTTT. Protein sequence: CASSRLAGGVPTQYF. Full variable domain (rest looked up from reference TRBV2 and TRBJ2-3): EPEVTQTPSHQVTQMGQEVILRCVPISNHLYFYWYRQILGQKVEFLVSFYNNEISEKSEIFDDQFSVERPDGSNFTLKIRSTKLEDSAMYFCASSRLAGGVPTQYFGPGTRLTVL.

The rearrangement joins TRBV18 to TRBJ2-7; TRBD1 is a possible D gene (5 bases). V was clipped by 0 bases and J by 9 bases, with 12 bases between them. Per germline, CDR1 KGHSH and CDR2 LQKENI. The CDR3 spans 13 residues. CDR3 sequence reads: CASSPPRASWQYF. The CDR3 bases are TGTGCCAGCTCACCACCCAGGGCCTCGTGGCAGTACTTC.

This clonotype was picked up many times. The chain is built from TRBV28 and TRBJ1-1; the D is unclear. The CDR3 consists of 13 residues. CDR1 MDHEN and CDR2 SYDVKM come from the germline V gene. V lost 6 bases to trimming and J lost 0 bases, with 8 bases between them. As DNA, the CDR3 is TGTGCCAGCAGCTTAGGTTTGAACACTGAAGCTTTCTTT. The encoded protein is CASSLGLNTEAFF.

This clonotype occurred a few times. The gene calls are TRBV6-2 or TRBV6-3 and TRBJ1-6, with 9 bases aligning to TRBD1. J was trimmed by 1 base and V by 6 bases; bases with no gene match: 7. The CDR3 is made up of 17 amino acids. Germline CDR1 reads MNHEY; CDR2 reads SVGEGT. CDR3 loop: CASRADRGRSYNSPLHF. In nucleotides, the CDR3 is TGTGCCAGCAGGGCGGACAGGGGACGATCCTATAATTCACCCCTCCACTTT.

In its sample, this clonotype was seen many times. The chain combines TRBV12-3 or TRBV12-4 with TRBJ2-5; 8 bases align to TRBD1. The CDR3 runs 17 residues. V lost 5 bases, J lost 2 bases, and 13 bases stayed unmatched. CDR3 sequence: CASSPPSDRDEQETQYF. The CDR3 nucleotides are TGTGCCAGCAGTCCCCCGTCGGACAGGGACGAACAAGAGACCCAGTACTTC.

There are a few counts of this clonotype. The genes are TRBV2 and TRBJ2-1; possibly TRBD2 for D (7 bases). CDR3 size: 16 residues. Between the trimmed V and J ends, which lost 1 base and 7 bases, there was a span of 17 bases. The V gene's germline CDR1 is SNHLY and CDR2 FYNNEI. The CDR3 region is CASSEEGGGIRNEQFF. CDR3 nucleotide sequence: TGTGCCAGCAGTGAAGAAGGGGGAGGGATTCGGAATGAGCAGTTCTTC.

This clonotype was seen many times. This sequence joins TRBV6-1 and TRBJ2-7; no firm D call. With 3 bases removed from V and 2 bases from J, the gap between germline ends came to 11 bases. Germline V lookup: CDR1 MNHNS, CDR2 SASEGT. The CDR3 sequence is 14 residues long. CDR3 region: CASSDREFAYEQYF. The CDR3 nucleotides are TGTGCCAGCAGTGATAGGGAATTCGCCTACGAGCAGTACTTC.

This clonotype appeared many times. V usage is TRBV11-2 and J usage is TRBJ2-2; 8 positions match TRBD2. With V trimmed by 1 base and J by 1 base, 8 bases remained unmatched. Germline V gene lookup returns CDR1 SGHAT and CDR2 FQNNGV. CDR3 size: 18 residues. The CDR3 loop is CASSLAPGLAQNTGELFF. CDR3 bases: TGTGCCAGCAGCTTAGCCCCTGGACTAGCACAGAACACCGGGGAGCTGTTTTTT.

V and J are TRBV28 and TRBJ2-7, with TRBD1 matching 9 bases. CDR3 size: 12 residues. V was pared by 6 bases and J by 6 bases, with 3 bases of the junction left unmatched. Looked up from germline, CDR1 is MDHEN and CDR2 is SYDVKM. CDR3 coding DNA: TGTGCCAGCAGCGAGACAGGGGGCGAGCAGTACTTC. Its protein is CASSETGGEQYF.